Listed below are T cell receptor beta chains from one sample, sequenced in a study of shared clonotypes between healthy human individuals. Sequencing used immunoSEQ multiplex PCR; TCRdb keeps in-frame clones, though not all of them. Among around 620,000 clones listed, about 95% were seen once. Sequenced: naive CD8+ T cells sorted from blood. These receptors originate from a woman between 25 and 40 years old in good health. Each CDR3 is given without its conserved first and last residue. D genes are given only for firm matches.

TRBV11-2	.	TRBJ2-3	ASSSIPLWGTQY
TRBV29-1	.	TRBJ2-7	SVETGKNYEQY
TRBV5-4	.	TRBJ1-1	ASSLTGGGTEAF
TRBV7-2	.	TRBJ1-1	ASSVVSTEAF
TRBV10-2	.	TRBJ2-2	ASSESQRIVSGELF
TRBV4-1	TRBD1	TRBJ1-5	ASSQLTGGGEPQH
TRBV28	.	TRBJ2-7	ASSNRDSTYEQY
TRBV10-1	.	TRBJ2-7	ASSDRQGYDEQY
TRBV5-4	TRBD1	TRBJ2-5	ASSLTRGLKETQY
TRBV5-4	TRBD2	TRBJ2-2	ATSVAGGPGELF
TRBV5-1	TRBD2	TRBJ2-3	ASSFGTSGSSTDTQY
TRBV11-2	.	TRBJ2-1	ASSLEARPYNEQF
TRBV19	.	TRBJ2-3	ADPPWNADTQY
TRBV2	.	TRBJ1-1	ASSEREGQLNTEAF
TRBV7-9	.	TRBJ1-2	ASSPVRDGTDYGYT
TRBV29-1	.	TRBJ1-2	SVEGRLDYGYT
TRBV11-2	.	.	ASSLGQSYEQY
TRBV7-9	TRBD1	TRBJ1-5	ASSLEVEGARPSNQPQH
TRBV19	TRBD2	TRBJ2-1	ASSPGGVNEQF
TRBV27	.	TRBJ2-7	ASSSASGTEQY
TRBV27	TRBD2	TRBJ2-7	ASIVPGLAGYEQY
TRBV7-6	TRBD1	TRBJ2-3	ASSLFRDSNTDTQY
TRBV27	TRBD2	.	ASSTGGGSYEQY
TRBV13	.	TRBJ2-7	ASSFGAVARPYEQY
TRBV4-1	TRBD1	.	ASSPRRQGDSYEQY
TRBV7-8	.	TRBJ2-7	ASSPDGGNFYEQY
TRBV2	.	TRBJ1-2	ASSGSFRGYGYT
TRBV27	.	TRBJ2-1	ASSLSRGSLVYNEQF
TRBV4-1	.	.	ASSQDWNPYLYEQY
TRBV27	TRBD2	TRBJ2-7	ASRDETSGSVSYEQY
TRBV5-2	.	TRBJ1-2	ASSQDLGVNYGYT
TRBV28	TRBD2	TRBJ2-7	AGSSSGRASYEQY
TRBV19	.	TRBJ2-7	ASSIGGRQY
TRBV29-1	.	TRBJ2-6	SVEEWDIRSSGANVLT
TRBV10-1	.	TRBJ2-7	ASSAEELVHEQY
TRBV23-1	TRBD1	TRBJ1-3	ASSQDDRDHGNTIY
TRBV28	.	TRBJ1-5	ASSLGRGHQPQH
TRBV28	.	TRBJ2-3	ASSFERALTDTQY
TRBV27	.	TRBJ2-7	ASSSGGGSYVNEQY
TRBV6-6	TRBD2	TRBJ2-5	ASSYSRAGAGETQY
TRBV7-9	.	TRBJ2-7	ASSSPPLSGEQY
TRBV2	.	TRBJ1-2	ASSLTTVTNYGYT
TRBV6-6	.	TRBJ1-2	ASSYSRDIET
TRBV7-9	.	TRBJ1-4	ASSLDGRLRSSNEKLF
TRBV27	TRBD1	TRBJ2-5	ASSLAGQGGQETQY
TRBV2	.	TRBJ2-1	ASSATGLRSYNEQF
TRBV13	TRBD2	TRBJ2-3	ASSFRTSLRSDTQY
TRBV30	.	TRBJ1-2	ACSEGPGGYT
TRBV2	.	TRBJ1-4	ASMEELTNEKLF
TRBV6-5	.	TRBJ1-1	ASSLHLVTEAF
TRBV2	TRBD1	TRBJ2-5	ASSGGLTGPGETQY
TRBV10-3	TRBD2	TRBJ2-3	AISGDLERGSTDTQY
TRBV7-8	TRBD1	TRBJ2-7	ASSRRRDSYEQY